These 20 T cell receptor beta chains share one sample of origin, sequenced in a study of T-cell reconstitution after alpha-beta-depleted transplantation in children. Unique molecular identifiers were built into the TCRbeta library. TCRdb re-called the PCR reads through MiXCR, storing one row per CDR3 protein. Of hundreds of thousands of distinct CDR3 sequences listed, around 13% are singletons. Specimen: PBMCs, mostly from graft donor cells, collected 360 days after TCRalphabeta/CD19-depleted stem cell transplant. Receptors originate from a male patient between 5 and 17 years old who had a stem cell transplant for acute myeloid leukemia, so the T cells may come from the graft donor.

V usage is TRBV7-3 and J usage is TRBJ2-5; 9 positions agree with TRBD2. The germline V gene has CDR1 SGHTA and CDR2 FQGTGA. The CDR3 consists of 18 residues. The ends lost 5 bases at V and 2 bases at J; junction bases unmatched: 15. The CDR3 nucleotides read TGTGCCAGCAGCCCCGACTACGGACTAGCGAATAGTCAAGAGACCCAGTACTTC. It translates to CASSPDYGLANSQETQYF. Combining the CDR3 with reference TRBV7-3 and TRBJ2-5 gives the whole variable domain GAGVSQTPSNKVTEKGKYVELRCDPISGHTALYWYRQSLGQGPEFLIYFQGTGAADDSGLPNDRFFAVRPEGSVSTLKIQRTERGDSAVYLCASSPDYGLANSQETQYFGPGTRLLVL.

CDR3 protein: CSVKEGEAFF. As DNA, the CDR3 is TGCAGCGTTAAGGAGGGGGAAGCTTTCTTT. This rearrangement joins TRBV29-1 to TRBJ1-1; D possibly corresponds to TRBD1 (5 bases). The V gene's germline CDR1 is SQVTM and CDR2 ANQGSEA. The CDR3 contains 10 residues. V dropped 5 bases and J dropped 8 bases, with 9 bases sitting between them. The whole variable domain, remainder taken from reference TRBV29-1 and TRBJ1-1, is SAVISQKPSRDICQRGTSLTIQCQVDSQVTMMFWYRQQPGQSLTLIATANQGSEATYESGFVIDKFPISRPNLTFSTLTVSNMSPEDSSIYLCSVKEGEAFFGQGTRLTVV.

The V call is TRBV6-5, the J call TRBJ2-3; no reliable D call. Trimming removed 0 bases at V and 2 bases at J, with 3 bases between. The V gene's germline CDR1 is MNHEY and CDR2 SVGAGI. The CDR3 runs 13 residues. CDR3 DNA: TGTGCCAGCAGTTACTCGTCCACAGATACGCAGTATTTT. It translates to CASSYSSTDTQYF.

Written as DNA, the CDR3 is TGTGCCAGCAGTAGACAGGGACCCTACGAGCAGTACGTC. This codes for CASSRQGPYEQYV. This chain uses TRBV6-6 with TRBJ2-7; the match to TRBD1 covers 7 bases. V trimming: 5 bases; J trimming: 2 bases; junction bases outside the gene matches: 3. Germline V gene sequence: CDR1 MNHNY, CDR2 SVGAGI (reference sequence). There are 13 residues in the CDR3.

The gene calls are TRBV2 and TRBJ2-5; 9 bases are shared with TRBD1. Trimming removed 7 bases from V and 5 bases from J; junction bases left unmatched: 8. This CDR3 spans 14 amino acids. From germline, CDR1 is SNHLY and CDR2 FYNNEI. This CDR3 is CASTQQGAAETQYF. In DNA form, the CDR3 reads TGTGCCAGCACGCAACAGGGGGCTGCGGAGACCCAGTACTTC.

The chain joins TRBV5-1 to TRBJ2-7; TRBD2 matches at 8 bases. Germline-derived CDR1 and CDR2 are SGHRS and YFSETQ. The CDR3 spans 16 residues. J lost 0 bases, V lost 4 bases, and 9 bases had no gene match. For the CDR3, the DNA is TGCGCCAGCAGCACTGCCGGGACTAGAATCTCCTACGAGCAGTACTTC. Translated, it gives CASSTAGTRISYEQYF. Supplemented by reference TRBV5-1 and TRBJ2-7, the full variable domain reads KAGVTQTPRYLIKTRGQQVTLSCSPISGHRSVSWYQQTPGQGLQFLFEYFSETQRNKGNFPGRFSGRQFSNSRSEMNVSTLELGDSALYLCASSTAGTRISYEQYFGPGTRLTVT.

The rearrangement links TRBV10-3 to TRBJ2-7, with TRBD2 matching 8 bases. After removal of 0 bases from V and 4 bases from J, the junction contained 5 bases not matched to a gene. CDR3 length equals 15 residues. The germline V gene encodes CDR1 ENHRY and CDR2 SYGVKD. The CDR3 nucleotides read TGTGCCATCAGTGAGTCGAGCGGGAGTGGTTACGAGCAGTACTTC. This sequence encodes CAISESSGSGYEQYF.

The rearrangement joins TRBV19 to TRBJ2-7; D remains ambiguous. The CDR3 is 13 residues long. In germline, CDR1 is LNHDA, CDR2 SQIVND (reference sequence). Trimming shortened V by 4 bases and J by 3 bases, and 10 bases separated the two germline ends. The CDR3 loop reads CASSTTFFYEQYF. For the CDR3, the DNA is TGTGCCAGTAGTACCACTTTCTTCTACGAGCAGTACTTC.

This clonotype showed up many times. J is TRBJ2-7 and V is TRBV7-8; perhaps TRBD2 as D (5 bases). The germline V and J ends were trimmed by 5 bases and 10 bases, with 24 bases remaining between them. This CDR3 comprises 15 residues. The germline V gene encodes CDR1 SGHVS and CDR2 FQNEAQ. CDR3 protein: CASSRPLAEPSEQYF. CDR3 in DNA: TGTGCCAGCAGCCGACCGCTAGCAGAGCCTTCTGAACAGTACTTC. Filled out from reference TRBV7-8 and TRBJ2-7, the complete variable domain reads GAGVSQSPRYKVAKRGQDVALRCDPISGHVSLFWYQQALGQGPEFLTYFQNEAQLDKSGLPSDRFFAERPEGSVSTLKIQRTQQEDSAVYLCASSRPLAEPSEQYFGPGTRLTVT.

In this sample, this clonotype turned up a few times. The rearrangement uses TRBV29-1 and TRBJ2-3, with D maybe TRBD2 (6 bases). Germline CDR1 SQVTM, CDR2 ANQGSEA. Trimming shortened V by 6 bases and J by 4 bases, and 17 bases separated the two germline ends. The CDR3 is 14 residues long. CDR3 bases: TGCAGCGTCAGTCTGGAGGGCCGGGCAGATACGCAGTATTTT. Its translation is CSVSLEGRADTQYF.

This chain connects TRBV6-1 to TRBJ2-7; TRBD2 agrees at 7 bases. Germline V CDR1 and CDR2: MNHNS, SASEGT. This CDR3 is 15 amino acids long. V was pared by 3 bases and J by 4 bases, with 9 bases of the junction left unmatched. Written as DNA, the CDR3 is TGTGCCAGCAGTGAGGCGGGGGAGTCGGGTTACGAGCAGTACGTC. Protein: CASSEAGESGYEQYV.

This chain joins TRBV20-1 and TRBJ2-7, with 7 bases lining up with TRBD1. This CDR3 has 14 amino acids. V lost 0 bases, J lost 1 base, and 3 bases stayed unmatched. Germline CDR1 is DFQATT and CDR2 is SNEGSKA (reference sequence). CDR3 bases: TGCAGTGCTAGAGATCGGGACAGATCCTACGAGCAGTACTTC. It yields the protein CSARDRDRSYEQYF.

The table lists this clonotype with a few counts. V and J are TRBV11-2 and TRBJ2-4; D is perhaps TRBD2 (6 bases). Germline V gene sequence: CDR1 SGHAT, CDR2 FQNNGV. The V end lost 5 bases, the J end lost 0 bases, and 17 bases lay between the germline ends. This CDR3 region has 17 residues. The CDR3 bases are TGTGCCAGCAGCCTGGGGTTAGCGGTACTAGCCAAAAACATTCAGTACTTC. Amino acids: CASSLGLAVLAKNIQYF.

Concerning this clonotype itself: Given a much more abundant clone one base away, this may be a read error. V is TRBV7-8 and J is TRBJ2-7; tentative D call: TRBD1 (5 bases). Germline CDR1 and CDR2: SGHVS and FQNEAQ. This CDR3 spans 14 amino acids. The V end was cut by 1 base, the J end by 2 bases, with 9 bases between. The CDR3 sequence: CASSLGAGPYEQYF. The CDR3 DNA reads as TGTGCCAGCAGCTTAGGGGCAGGGCCCTACGAGCAGTACTTC.

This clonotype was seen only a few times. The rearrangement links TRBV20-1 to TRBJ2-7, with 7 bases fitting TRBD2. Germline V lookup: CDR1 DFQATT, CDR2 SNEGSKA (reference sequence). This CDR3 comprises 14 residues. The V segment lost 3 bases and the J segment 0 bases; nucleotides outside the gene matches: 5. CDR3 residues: CSASPSGDSYEQYF. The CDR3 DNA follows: TGCAGTGCTAGCCCGAGCGGGGACTCCTACGAGCAGTACTTC.

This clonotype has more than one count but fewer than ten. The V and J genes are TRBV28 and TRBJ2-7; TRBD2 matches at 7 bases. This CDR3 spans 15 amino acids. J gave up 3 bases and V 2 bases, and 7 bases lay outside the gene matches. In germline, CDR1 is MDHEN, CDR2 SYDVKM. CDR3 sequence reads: CASSLGGRALYEQYF. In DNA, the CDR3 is TGTGCCAGCAGTTTAGGGGGGAGGGCCCTCTACGAGCAGTACTTC.

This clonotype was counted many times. CDR3 amino acids: CAISESFQVIYEQYF. The DNA of the CDR3 is TGTGCCATCAGTGAGTCGTTCCAGGTGATTTACGAGCAGTACTTC. The chain employs TRBV10-3 and TRBJ2-7, with D unresolved. The CDR3 loop spans 15 amino acids. Trimming took off 0 bases at V and 4 bases at J, with 13 bases between the two ends. CDR1 and CDR2 from the germline V gene are ENHRY and SYGVKD.

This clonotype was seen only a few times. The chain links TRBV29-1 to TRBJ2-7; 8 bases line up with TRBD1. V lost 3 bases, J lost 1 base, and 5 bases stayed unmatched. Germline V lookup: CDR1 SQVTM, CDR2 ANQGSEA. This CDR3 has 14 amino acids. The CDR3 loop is CSVEDRAHSYEQYF. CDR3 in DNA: TGCAGCGTTGAGGACAGGGCTCATTCCTACGAGCAGTACTTC.

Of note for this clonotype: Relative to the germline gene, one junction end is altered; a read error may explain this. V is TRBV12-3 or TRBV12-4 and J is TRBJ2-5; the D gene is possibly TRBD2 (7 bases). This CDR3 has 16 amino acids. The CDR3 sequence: CASSPRGALYQGTQYF. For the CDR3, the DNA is TGTGCCAGCAGTCCTCGGGGGGCCCTGTATCAAGGGACCCAGTACTTC.

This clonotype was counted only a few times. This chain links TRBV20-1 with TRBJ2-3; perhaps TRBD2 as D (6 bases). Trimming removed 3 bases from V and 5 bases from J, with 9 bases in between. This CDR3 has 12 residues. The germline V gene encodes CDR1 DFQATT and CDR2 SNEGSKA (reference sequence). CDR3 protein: CSASAAGDTQYF. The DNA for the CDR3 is TGCAGTGCTAGTGCAGCGGGAGATACGCAGTATTTT.